This T cell receptor (beta chain) emerged from a study of molecular identifiers for immune sequencing clone quantification. Study conclusions and caveats: Reports indicate spiked Jurkat TCR RNA from one cell could be found among roughly 950,000 naive cells. Beyond 20 RNA copies, clones held over 97% of effector molecules, compared with under 1% in naive cells.

TCRdb itself ran the PCR reads through MiXCR, one entry per CDR3 protein. The repertoire holds over 60,000 distinct CDR3 sequences, with around a fifth as singletons. Germline values: CDR1 SEHNR, CDR2 FQNEAQ (reference sequence). The V gene end was trimmed by 6 bases and the J gene end by 1 base; junction bases not matched to a gene: 5. The CDR3 spans 14 residues. With 10%, 30% or 50% of RNA, about 17,000 to 1,100,000 naive CD8 T cells were sequenced. Naive CD8 T cells were FACS-sorted by CD8+CD4-CCR7+CD45RA+ markers. This clonotype occurred many times. The antigen is undetermined. This chain connects TRBV7-9 to TRBJ2-5; 7 nucleotides match TRBD1. This sequence was found in a human donor in good health. Some libraries in this study had Jurkat cell RNA spiked in. Sequenced sample: naive CD8+ T cells from blood, with Jurkat cell RNA spiked in. Subset of the sample: FACS-sorted CD8+CD4-CCR7+CD45RA+ naive T cells. This CDR3 is CASSPGTVQETQYF. In DNA form, the CDR3 reads TGTGCCAGCAGTCCAGGGACAGTCCAAGAGACCCAGTACTTC.